Listed below are T cell receptor beta chains from one sample, sequenced in a study of cytomegalovirus exposure and HLA in healthy donors. The protocol was immunoSEQ multiplex PCR, while the TCRdb copy is restricted to in-frame clones and leaves out a portion. The table records roughly 120,000 clones, 65% to 80% of them present only once. The sample taken for sequencing was PBMCs. The source of these receptors is a woman aged 40 to 50 in good health and CMV-seropositive. CDR3s include the opening cysteine and the closing phenylalanine or tryptophan. Each record gives: clone size, J gene, CDR3 length, V gene, CDR3 protein. Clone size, where shown, is once, few, many, or a class for clones that have expanded.

>-|TRBJ2-7|14|TRBV6-9
CASTRLPVRNEQYF
>-|TRBJ2-7|14|TRBV11-2
CASSSNRGVHEQYF
>-|TRBJ2-7|13|TRBV14
CASSLGGPGEQYF
>-|TRBJ1-1|13|TRBV7-9
CASSILTGGRAFF
>-|TRBJ2-2|16|TRBV4-1
CASSRRGEGRTGELFF
>-|TRBJ2-7|16|TRBV11-2
CASSLKGLVGAYEQYF
>-|TRBJ1-2|13|TRBV2
CASSVGPNYGYTF
>-|TRBJ1-1|17|TRBV5-4
CASSPQSSGVVNTEAFF
>-|TRBJ2-3|15|TRBV4-1
CASSGKFIGTDTQYF
>-|TRBJ1-1|15|TRBV2
CASSVVQGPGTEAFF
>once|TRBJ1-2|14|TRBV18
CASSPPGHRYGYTF
>-|TRBJ2-5|13|TRBV19
CASSTTRVREQYF
>once|TRBJ1-1|15|TRBV19
CASSFPGTGAGEAFF
>-|TRBJ1-2|13|TRBV5-4
CASSSGTGDGYTF
>-|TRBJ2-1|16|TRBV5-1
CASSPVAGETYNEQFF
>-|TRBJ2-5|13|TRBV29-1
CSVEGTGLETQYF
>-|TRBJ1-1|14|TRBV6-5
CASSRGQGHTEAFF
>-|TRBJ1-5|15|TRBV28
CASSRGDRLNQPQHF
>-|TRBJ2-2|15|TRBV28
CASSGQPPNTGELFF
>-|TRBJ2-1|15|TRBV6-5
CASSYSGGTYNEQFF
>-|TRBJ2-7|11|TRBV19
CASSHKYEQYF
>-|TRBJ2-1|14|TRBV30
CAWSVKRLAVEQFF
>few|TRBJ2-7|15|TRBV27
CASKKSSGSSYEQYF
>-|TRBJ2-2|15|TRBV7-2
CASSFSTVNTGELFF
>-|TRBJ2-1|14|TRBV6-5
CASSGGWGDNEQFF
>-|TRBJ1-4|12|TRBV2
CASRWTGKKLFF
>-|TRBJ2-2|15|TRBV5-6
CASSWRTGNTGELFF
>-|TRBJ1-1|14|TRBV5-4
CASSLRGPHTEAFF
>-|TRBJ1-4|14|TRBV19
CASKTRGAEEKLFF
>-|TRBJ2-1|14|TRBV29-1
CSVERTGGLNEQFF
>few|TRBJ2-2|16|TRBV19
CASSIVGGSGTGELFF
>-|TRBJ2-7|14|TRBV28
CASTAGGSWAEQYF
>-|TRBJ2-2|14|TRBV7-6
CASSLKGVSGELFF
>-|TRBJ1-1|14|TRBV5-1
CASSFTGMNTEAFF
>-|TRBJ2-5|14|TRBV5-1
CASSWTSVQETQYF
>-|TRBJ1-5|14|TRBV2
CASGGRVGNQPQHF
>-|-|14|TRBV10-3
CAIRPNRDLYEQYF
>once|TRBJ1-1|14|TRBV28
CASTRGGPLPEAFF
>-|TRBJ1-5|14|TRBV30
CAWSPGSSNQPQHF
>-|TRBJ2-5|17|TRBV9
CASSAYGLAGGPRTQYF
>-|-|15|TRBV6-5
CASSYSAGGLDEQYF
>-|TRBJ2-3|15|TRBV10-1
CASSEGAGIKDTQYF
>-|TRBJ2-1|15|TRBV7-9
CASSQQGGSGSEQFF
>-|TRBJ2-1|15|TRBV9
CASSLTSGPLNEQFF
>-|TRBJ1-2|15|TRBV6-1
CASSEAAGLHYGYTF
>-|TRBJ1-4|12|TRBV28
CASAATNEKLFF
>-|TRBJ2-3|14|TRBV12-5
CASGNSGRPDTQYF
>-|TRBJ2-7|17|TRBV5-4
CASSLGRGPRNPYEQYF
>-|TRBJ2-4|12|TRBV6-1
CASRRDKNIQYF
>-|TRBJ2-3|14|TRBV19
CASSQSGRIDTQYF
>-|TRBJ2-2|18|TRBV12-5
CASGLELWDRGNTGELFF
>-|TRBJ2-7|16|TRBV5-1
CASSLVGTGGDGEQYF
>few|TRBJ1-2|14|TRBV5-5
CASRWGVFNYGYTF
>-|TRBJ2-1|12|TRBV29-1
CSVEEGRGEQFF
>-|TRBJ2-5|14|TRBV18
CASSSGIGGETQYF
>-|TRBJ1-5|15|TRBV28
CASSTQQQHNQPQHF
>-|TRBJ2-5|11|TRBV29-1
CSVQGGETQYF
>few|TRBJ2-7|14|TRBV10-1
CASSGGGPRYEQYF
>-|TRBJ2-5|18|TRBV10-3
CAISEPNAGTSGKETQYF
>-|TRBJ2-7|14|TRBV11-1
CASQELAGLYEQYF